This record covers a single T cell receptor beta chain. The source of the sample is a study of shared clonotypes between healthy human individuals. Study-wide background: Each donor had three CD4 naive, three CD4 memory, two CD8 naive and one CD8 memory plate.

The CDR3 runs to 15 residues. The germline gives CDR1 SGHNT, CDR2 YYREEE (reference sequence). Trimming removed 4 bases from V and 2 bases from J; junction bases left unmatched: 4. Sequencing was performed with immunoSEQ multiplex PCR; in TCRdb, only in-frame clones are kept and a portion is missing. The sample has about 2.3 million clones; over 85% are singletons. Sequences were obtained from naive CD4+ T cells from PBMCs. Subset defined: CD45RA+ positively selected. This sequence originates from a man aged 18 to 29 in good health. Some clones in this sample may be carry-over from other donors' samples. The chain combines TRBV5-4 with TRBJ2-5; 11 nucleotides align to TRBD1. CDR3 DNA sequence: TGTGCCAGCAGCACTAGGGACAGGGGGCAAGAGACCCAGTACTTC. Translating it yields CASSTRDRGQETQYF.